A selection of T cell receptor beta chains follows, all from one sample in a study of post-analysis software for immune sequencing data. TCRdb re-called the PCR reads with MiXCR, one entry per CDR3 protein. The sample includes hundreds of thousands of distinct CDR3 sequences, roughly 27% of them seen just once. What was sequenced was blood. These receptors originate from a girl aged 10-17 years with multiple sclerosis. The CDR3 runs from the conserved cysteine through the conserved F or W. A D gene is named only where the DNA matches it firmly. Clone size is stated in some rows and not others, as once, few, many or a class when expanded.

size	V	D	J	DNA	CDR3
NA	TRBV12-3/TRBV12-4	NA	TRBJ2-3	TGTGCCAGCAGTCCTGACTTTTCCTCTAGCACAGATGCGCAGTATTTT	CASSPDFSSSTDAQYF
NA	TRBV12-3/TRBV12-4	TRBD2	TRBJ2-1	TGTGCCAGCAGTCCTTCGATCGGGGGGGCCTACAATGAGCAGTTCTTC	CASSPSIGGAYNEQFF
NA	TRBV3-1	TRBD1	TRBJ2-7	TGTGCCAGCAGCCAAACCCGGACAGGGGGCGAGCAGTACTTC	CASSQTRTGGEQYF
few	TRBV11-2	TRBD1	TRBJ1-2	TGTGCCAGCAGCACCCTTATGGGGCAGGGGGATGGCTACACCTTC	CASSTLMGQGDGYTF
NA	TRBV6-5	NA	TRBJ2-5	TGTGCCAGCAGGGGGACGGGATACCAAGAGACCCAGTACTTC	CASRGTGYQETQYF
few	TRBV27	NA	TRBJ2-7	TGTGCCAGCAGCACGGACGGCCCCTACGAGCAGTACTTC	CASSTDGPYEQYF
NA	TRBV3-1	NA	TRBJ2-1	TGTGCCAGCAGCCCGAATCACAATGGTGAGCAGTTCTTC	CASSPNHNGEQFF
few	TRBV25-1	NA	TRBJ2-1	TGTGCCAGCAGTGAATTTGGCCCGTCAATGCAGTTCTTC	CASSEFGPSMQFF
NA	TRBV25-1	NA	TRBJ1-4	TGTGCCAGCATCCGATCTGGGGGCACTAATGAAAAACTGTTTTTT	CASIRSGGTNEKLFF
few	TRBV5-1	NA	TRBJ1-1	TGCGCCAGCAGCGAAGGAAAGGGACGATCTGAAGCTTTCTTT	CASSEGKGRSEAFF
once	TRBV4-3	NA	TRBJ1-2	TGCGCCAGCAGCCCCTACGGGGGAGGGGCCCATGGCTACACCTTC	CASSPYGGGAHGYTF
NA	TRBV6-2/TRBV6-3	NA	TRBJ2-4	TGTGCCAGCAGTTACTCGAGAGGTCGTGCTGCGGGATTCTACGAGCGGTACTTC	CASSYSRGRAAGFYERYF
NA	TRBV7-9	NA	TRBJ2-2	TGTGCCAGCAGCCTGTTCTGGGAGCTGTTTTTT	CASSLFWELFF
NA	TRBV12-3/TRBV12-4	NA	TRBJ2-1	TGTGCCAGCGGGAGGACTCTAGCGACCGATGAGCAGTTCTTC	CASGRTLATDEQFF
few	TRBV6-5	NA	TRBJ1-1	TGTGCCAGCAGCACCGGGGGGGAGAGCACTGAAGCTTTCTTT	CASSTGGESTEAFF
NA	TRBV28	NA	TRBJ1-1	TGTGCCAGTGAGGGGTGGAACACTGAAGCTTTCTTT	CASEGWNTEAFF
NA	TRBV11-2	NA	TRBJ2-1	TGTGCCAGCAGCTTAGACAGGGGGGCGTACCTATCGCAGTTCTTC	CASSLDRGAYLSQFF
NA	TRBV6-5	NA	TRBJ1-4	TGTGCCAGCCAAAAGGGTTGGGGCGCTAGTGAAAAACTGTTTTTT	CASQKGWGASEKLFF
NA	TRBV5-4	NA	TRBJ2-3	TGTGCCAGCAGCTTGGGGATGTGGTCAGATACGCAGTATTTT	CASSLGMWSDTQYF
NA	TRBV20-1	TRBD2	TRBJ2-3	TGCAGTGCTGTGACTAGCGGGCCCATTTGGGGCACAGATACGCAGTATTTT	CSAVTSGPIWGTDTQYF
many	TRBV20-1	TRBD2	TRBJ2-3	TGCAGTGCTAGGGCCCCGGGGGGGTACACAGATACGCAGTATTTT	CSARAPGGYTDTQYF
few	TRBV6-6	NA	TRBJ2-3	TGTGCCAGCAGCCCAGGCCGGGGGTGGACAGATACGCAGTATTTT	CASSPGRGWTDTQYF
few	TRBV10-3	TRBD2	TRBJ2-1	TGTGCCATCAGTGAGTCGGAGGAGCGGGAGTACAATGAGCAGTTCTTC	CAISESEEREYNEQFF